This T cell receptor (beta chain) was found in a study of T-cell reconstitution after alpha-beta-depleted transplantation in children. Points from the study as a whole: Alpha-beta T cells present about two months after transplant were reported to originate from several hundred expanded graft clones.

Unique molecular identifiers were incorporated during preparation of the TCRbeta library. TCRdb reanalysed the PCR reads using MiXCR and keeps one entry per CDR3 protein. The top ten hold about 7% of the sample, which has approximately 30,000 distinct CDR3 sequences, over 5% seen once. This clonotype was observed at least ten times. Its antigen is unidentified. This material consisted of PBMCs, mostly from graft donor cells, taken 180 days after TCRalphabeta/CD19-depleted stem cell transplant. The sequence came from a male patient between 10 and 17 years old who had a stem cell transplant for acute myeloid leukemia, so the T cells may come from the graft donor.

CDR3 sequence reads: CAAVAVLAGGNEQFF. For the CDR3, the DNA is TGTGCCGCGGTAGCGGTGCTAGCGGGAGGGAATGAGCAGTTCTTC. The gene calls are TRBV28 and TRBJ2-1, with TRBD2 matching over 12 bases. The germline V gene encodes CDR1 MDHEN and CDR2 SYDVKM. The CDR3 spans 15 residues. Trimming at V came to 11 bases and at J to 7 bases, leaving 12 bases not matched to a gene.